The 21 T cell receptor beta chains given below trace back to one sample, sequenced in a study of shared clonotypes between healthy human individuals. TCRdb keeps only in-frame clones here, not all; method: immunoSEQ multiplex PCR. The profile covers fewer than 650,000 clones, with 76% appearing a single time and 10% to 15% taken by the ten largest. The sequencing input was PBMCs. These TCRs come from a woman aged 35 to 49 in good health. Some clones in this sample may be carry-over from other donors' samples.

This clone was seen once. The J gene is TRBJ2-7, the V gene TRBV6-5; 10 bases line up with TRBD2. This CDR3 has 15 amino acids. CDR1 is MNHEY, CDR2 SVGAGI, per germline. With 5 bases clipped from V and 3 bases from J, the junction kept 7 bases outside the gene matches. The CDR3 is CASSTRTSGSYEQYF. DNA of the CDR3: TGTGCCAGCAGTACAAGGACTAGCGGAAGCTACGAGCAGTACTTC.

The CDR3 sequence is CASSFGTGSYEQYF. CDR3 DNA sequence: TGTGCCAGCAGTTTCGGGACAGGGAGCTACGAGCAGTACTTC. This chain uses TRBV11-2 with TRBJ2-7, with TRBD1 identical over 9 bases. In germline, CDR1 is SGHAT, CDR2 FQNNGV. This CDR3 has 14 residues. The trim removed 6 bases at V and 3 bases at J, leaving 6 bases unmatched.

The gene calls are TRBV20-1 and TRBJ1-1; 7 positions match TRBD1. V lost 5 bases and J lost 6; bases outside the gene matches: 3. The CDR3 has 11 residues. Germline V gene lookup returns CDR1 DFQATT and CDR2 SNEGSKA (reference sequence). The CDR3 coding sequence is TGCAGTGCTTACGACAGGGCTGAAGCTTTCTTT. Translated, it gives CSAYDRAEAFF.

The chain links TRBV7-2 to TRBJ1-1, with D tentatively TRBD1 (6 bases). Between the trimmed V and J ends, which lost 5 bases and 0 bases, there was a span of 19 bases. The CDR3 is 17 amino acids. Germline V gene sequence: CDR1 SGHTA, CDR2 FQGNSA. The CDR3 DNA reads TGTGCCAGCAGCAGCGGGACACACTGGCGGATGAACACTGAAGCTTTCTTT. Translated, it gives CASSSGTHWRMNTEAFF.

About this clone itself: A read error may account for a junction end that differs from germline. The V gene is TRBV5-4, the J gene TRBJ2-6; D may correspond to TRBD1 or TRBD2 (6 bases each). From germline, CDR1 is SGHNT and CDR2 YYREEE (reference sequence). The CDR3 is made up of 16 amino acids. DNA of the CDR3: TGCGCCAGCAGCCAAGATGGGGGGACAGGGGCCAACGTCCTGACTTTC. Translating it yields CASSQDGGTGANVLTF.

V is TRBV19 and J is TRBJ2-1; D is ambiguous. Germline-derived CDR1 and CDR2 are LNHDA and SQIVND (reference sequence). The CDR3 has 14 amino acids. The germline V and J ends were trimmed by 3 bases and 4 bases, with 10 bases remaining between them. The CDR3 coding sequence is TGTGCCAGTAGTATCCCGGGTATGTACAATGAGCAGTTCTTC. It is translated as CASSIPGMYNEQFF.

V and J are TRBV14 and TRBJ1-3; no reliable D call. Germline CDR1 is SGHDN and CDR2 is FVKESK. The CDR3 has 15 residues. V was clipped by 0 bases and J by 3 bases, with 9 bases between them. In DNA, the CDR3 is TGTGCCAGCAGCCAAGATGGACGGGGTGGAAACACCATATATTTT. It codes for CASSQDGRGGNTIYF.

The CDR3 loop reads CASSPIAILEQYF. The CDR3 coding sequence is TGTGCCAGCAGCCCTATTGCCATTTTGGAGCAGTACTTC. The chain joins TRBV7-8 to TRBJ2-5; D uncertain. Germline values: CDR1 SGHVS, CDR2 FQNEAQ. Trimming took off 5 bases at V and 11 bases at J, with 18 bases between the two ends. The CDR3 extends over 13 amino acids.

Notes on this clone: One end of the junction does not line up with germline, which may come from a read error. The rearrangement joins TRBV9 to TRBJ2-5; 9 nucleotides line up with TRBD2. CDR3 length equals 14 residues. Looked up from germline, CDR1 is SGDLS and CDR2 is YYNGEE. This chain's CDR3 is CASSVASGVEAQYF. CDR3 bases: TGTGCCAGCAGCGTAGCTAGCGGGGTAGAGGCCCAGTACTTC.

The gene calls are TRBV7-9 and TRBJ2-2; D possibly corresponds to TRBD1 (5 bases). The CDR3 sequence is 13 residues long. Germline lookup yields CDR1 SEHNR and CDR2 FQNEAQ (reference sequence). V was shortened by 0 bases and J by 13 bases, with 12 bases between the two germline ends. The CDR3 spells CASSLANGARLFF. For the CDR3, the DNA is TGTGCCAGCAGCTTAGCGAATGGGGCTCGGCTGTTTTTT.

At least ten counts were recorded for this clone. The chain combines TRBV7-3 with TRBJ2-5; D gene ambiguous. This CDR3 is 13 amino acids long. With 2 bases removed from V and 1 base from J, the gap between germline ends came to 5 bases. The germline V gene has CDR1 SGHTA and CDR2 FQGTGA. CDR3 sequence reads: CASSLWGQETQYF. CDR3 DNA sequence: TGTGCCAGCAGCTTATGGGGCCAAGAGACCCAGTACTTC.

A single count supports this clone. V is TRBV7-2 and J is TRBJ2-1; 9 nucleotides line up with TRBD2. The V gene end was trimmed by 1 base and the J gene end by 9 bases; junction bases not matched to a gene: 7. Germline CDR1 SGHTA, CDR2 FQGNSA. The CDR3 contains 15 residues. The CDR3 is CASSLGLAGVPEQFF. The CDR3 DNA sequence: TGTGCCAGCAGCTTAGGGTTAGCGGGAGTCCCTGAGCAGTTCTTC.

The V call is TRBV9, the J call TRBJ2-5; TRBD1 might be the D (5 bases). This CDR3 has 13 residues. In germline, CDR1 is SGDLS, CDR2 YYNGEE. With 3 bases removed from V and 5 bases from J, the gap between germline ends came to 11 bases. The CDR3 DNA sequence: TGTGCCAGCAGCGCCAGGGTTGAGGAGACCCAGTACTTC. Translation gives CASSARVEETQYF.

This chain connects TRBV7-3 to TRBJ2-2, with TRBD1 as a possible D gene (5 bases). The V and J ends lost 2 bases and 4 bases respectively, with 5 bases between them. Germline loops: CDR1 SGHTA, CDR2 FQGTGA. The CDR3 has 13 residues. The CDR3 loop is CASSLQGTGELFF. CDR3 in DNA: TGTGCCAGCAGCTTACAGGGCACCGGGGAGCTGTTTTTT.

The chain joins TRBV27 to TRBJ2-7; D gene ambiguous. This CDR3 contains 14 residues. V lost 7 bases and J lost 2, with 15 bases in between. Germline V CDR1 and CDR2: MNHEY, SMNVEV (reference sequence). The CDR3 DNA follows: TGTGCCAGCAACACTCATGGGAATCCCTACGAGCAGTACTTC. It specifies CASNTHGNPYEQYF.

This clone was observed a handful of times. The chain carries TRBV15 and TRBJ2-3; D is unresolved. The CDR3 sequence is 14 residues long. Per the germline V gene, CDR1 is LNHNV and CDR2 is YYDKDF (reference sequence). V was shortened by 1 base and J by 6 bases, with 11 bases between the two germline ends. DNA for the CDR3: TGTGCCACCAGCAGAGGCCTACTGGGGGATACGCAGTATTTT. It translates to CATSRGLLGDTQYF.

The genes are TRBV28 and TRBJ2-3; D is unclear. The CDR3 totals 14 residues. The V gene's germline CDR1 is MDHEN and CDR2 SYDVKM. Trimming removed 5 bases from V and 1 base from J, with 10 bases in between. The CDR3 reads CASSPLTGTDTQYF. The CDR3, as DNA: TGTGCCAGCAGTCCCCTGACTGGCACAGATACGCAGTATTTT.

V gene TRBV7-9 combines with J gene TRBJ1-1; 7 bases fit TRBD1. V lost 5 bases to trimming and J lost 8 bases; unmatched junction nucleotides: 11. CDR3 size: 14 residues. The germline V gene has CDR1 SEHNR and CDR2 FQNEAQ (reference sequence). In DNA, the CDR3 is TGTGCCAGCAGCCCCGGGACAGCGCACTACGAAGCTTTCTTT. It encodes CASSPGTAHYEAFF.

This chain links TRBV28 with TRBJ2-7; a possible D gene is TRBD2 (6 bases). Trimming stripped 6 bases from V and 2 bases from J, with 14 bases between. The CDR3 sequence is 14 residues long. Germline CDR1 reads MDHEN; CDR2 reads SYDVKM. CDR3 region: CASSLRLGPYEQYF. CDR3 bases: TGTGCCAGCAGCTTGCGACTAGGCCCCTACGAGCAGTACTTC.

DNA for the CDR3: TGTGCCAGCAGCGTAACGGGAGGCGCCTACAATGAGCAGTTCTTC. Translating gives CASSVTGGAYNEQFF. The chain employs TRBV9 and TRBJ2-1; 7 nucleotides line up with TRBD2. V was clipped by 1 base and J by 2 bases; unmatched bases: 3. Looked up from germline, CDR1 is SGDLS and CDR2 is YYNGEE. This CDR3 comprises 15 residues.

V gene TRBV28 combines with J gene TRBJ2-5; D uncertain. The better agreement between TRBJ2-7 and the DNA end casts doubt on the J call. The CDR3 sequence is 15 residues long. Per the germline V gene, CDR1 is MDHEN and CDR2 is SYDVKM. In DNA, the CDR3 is TGTGCCAGCAGTTCCCGAACAGTCGGGCAAGACGAGCAGTACTTC. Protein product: CASSSRTVGQDEQYF.